This TCR beta chain appears in the sequencing data of a study of OX40 agonist ivuxolimab in advanced cancers. About the study: Dose-escalation patients' cancers were hepatocellular carcinoma, melanoma, renal cell or head and neck cancer. Three patients, one with hepatocellular carcinoma and two with cutaneous melanoma, responded partially. General observations from the study: In CD8+ T cells, expanded clones were on average more numerous than in CD4+.

Comments on this clone: The antigen is not known.

Clones were sequenced by immunoSEQ multiplex PCR, and TCRdb holds only the in-frame ones, with some missing. The profile shows about 15,000 clones, about three quarters of them singletons. Autoimmune disease history or systemic immunosuppression meant exclusion. V lost 5 bases, J lost 3 bases, and 9 bases stayed unmatched. Germline V gives CDR1 SEHNR, CDR2 FQNEAQ (reference sequence). There are 18 residues in the CDR3. Sequenced material: CD4+ or CD8+ T cells sorted from blood, taken in a trial of the OX40 agonist ivuxolimab. V is TRBV7-9 and J is TRBJ2-1, with 14 bases identical to TRBD2. The TCR was taken from an adult with an advanced solid tumor such as melanoma, head and neck, liver or kidney cancer. The CDR3 coding sequence is TGTGCCAGCAGCCCGAGGACTAGCGGGAGGAATATCTACAATGAGCAGTTCTTC. It specifies CASSPRTSGRNIYNEQFF.